This TCR beta chain came from a study of T cells expressing NK-cell markers. The CDR3 is made up of 15 amino acids. Germline CDR1 and CDR2: SGHDT and YYEEEE. It was by 5'RACE template switching with UMIs that TCR beta cDNA was made. No DNA is given; TCRdb re-called the 5' RACE reads and lists each CDR3 protein once. The table counts roughly 160,000 distinct CDR3 sequences; around 20% lies in the top ten. The genes are TRBV5-6 and TRBJ2-3. The clonotype originates from a man between 18 and 69 years old in good health. Source material: blood T cells: a sorted CD56 or NKG2C T cell subset, CD4+ or CD8+ T cells, or bulk PBMC T cells (not recorded which). CDR3 amino acids: CASSLEITSTDTQYF.